These 25 T cell receptor beta chains originate from one sample sequenced in a study of blood T cells in healthy people across ages (dated by TCRdb to about 2015). Library construction relied on 5' RACE. TCRdb names Illumina HiSeq 2500 as the instrument used. A second 7 to 11 cycle PCR used a sample-barcoded 5' primer and a J-beta primer mix. TCRdb trimmed public reads at Q25 via fastp, called clones via MiXCR and kept in-frame beta chains. Records with the same CDR3 protein are collapsed into one entry carrying the most frequent genes and DNA. The sample profile shows hundreds of thousands of distinct CDR3 sequences; approximately 49% of them were found once. The ten largest clones add up to about 32% of the sample. The specimen was blood. The receptors stem from a woman aged 60-75 years in good health.

The chain has TRBV20-1 and TRBJ2-5; D unclear. The CDR3 contains 12 residues. The germline gives CDR1 DFQATT, CDR2 SNEGSKA (reference sequence). Trimming took 5 bases from V and 5 from J, leaving 12 bases between them. The CDR3 DNA reads TGCAGTGCTCGGGTAGTGGCTGAGACCCAGTACTTC. It yields the protein CSARVVAETQYF.

The gene calls are TRBV20-1 and TRBJ2-7, with 8 bases fitting TRBD1. The CDR3 is 14 amino acids. Germline CDR1 and CDR2: DFQATT and SNEGSKA (reference sequence). V shed 2 bases, J shed 7 bases, and the junction held 10 bases outside the gene matches. The CDR3 reads CSARTGQVGLEQYF. CDR3 DNA sequence: TGCAGTGCTAGAACGGGACAGGTCGGCCTGGAGCAGTACTTC.

V usage is TRBV4-3 and J usage is TRBJ2-1; 13 nucleotides match TRBD2. Looked up from germline, CDR1 is LGHNA and CDR2 is YSLEER. CDR3 length: 16 amino acids. V shed 4 bases and J 8 bases; nucleotides not matched to a gene: 8. CDR3 loop: CASSRRLAGGKDEQFF. The CDR3 DNA reads TGCGCCAGCAGCCGGCGACTAGCGGGAGGAAAAGATGAGCAGTTCTTC.

This clonotype has only a few counts. The chain has TRBV7-3 and TRBJ2-3; 8 bases fit TRBD2. The V gene end was trimmed by 2 bases and the J gene end by 4 bases; junction bases not matched to a gene: 2. The CDR3 runs to 14 residues. Looked up from germline, CDR1 is SGHTA and CDR2 is FQGTGA. CDR3 nucleotides: TGTGCCAGCAGCTTAGTTAGCGGGGCAGATACGCAGTATTTT. The encoded protein is CASSLVSGADTQYF.

This sequence joins TRBV2 and TRBJ2-6, with a tentative D call TRBD1 (5 bases). The V end was cut by 6 bases, the J end by 2 bases, with 11 bases between. CDR1 is SNHLY, CDR2 FYNNEI, per germline. The CDR3 loop spans 15 amino acids. The CDR3 coding sequence is TGTGCCAGCAGGCCTAAGGGGCCTGGGGCCAACGTCCTGACTTTC. Protein: CASRPKGPGANVLTF.

There are a few counts of this clonotype. The chain uses TRBV18 and TRBJ2-6; D may correspond to TRBD1 or TRBD2 (6 bases each). Germline CDR1 reads KGHSH; CDR2 reads LQKENI. V gave up 1 base and J gave up 1 base, with 14 bases separating them. This CDR3 is 18 amino acids long. The chain's CDR3 is CASSPRTGARSGANVLTF. CDR3 coding DNA: TGTGCCAGCTCACCACGTACGGGGGCAAGGTCTGGGGCCAACGTCCTGACTTTC.

There are a few counts of this clonotype. This sequence joins TRBV12-3 or TRBV12-4 and TRBJ1-6; no definite D call. This CDR3 spans 15 amino acids. Trimming pared 5 bases from V and 6 bases from J, leaving 14 bases between. This CDR3 is CASSPPGRPNSPLHF. For the CDR3, the DNA is TGTGCCAGCAGTCCCCCAGGACGGCCTAATTCACCCCTCCACTTT.

The J gene is TRBJ1-4, the V gene TRBV20-1; D unresolved. The CDR3 runs 12 residues. Germline-derived CDR1 and CDR2 are DFQATT and SNEGSKA (reference sequence). The ends were cut back, 1 base at V and 5 bases at J, with 5 bases in the middle. The CDR3 protein is CSARAGNEKLFF. In nucleotides, the CDR3 is TGCAGTGCTAGAGCGGGCAATGAAAAACTGTTTTTT.

The V call is TRBV29-1, the J call TRBJ2-7; 9 bases are shared with TRBD2. The germline V gene has CDR1 SQVTM and CDR2 ANQGSEA. The trim removed 6 bases at V and 4 bases at J, leaving 7 bases unmatched. CDR3 length: 13 amino acids. The CDR3 loop reads CSVSAGGGYEQYF. The CDR3 nucleotides read TGCAGCGTCTCAGCGGGAGGAGGGTACGAGCAGTACTTC.

As to this clonotype: Germline and junction disagree at one end, which may indicate a read error. The chain combines TRBV6-2 or TRBV6-3 with TRBJ2-7, with 9 bases matching TRBD1. Germline values: CDR1 MNHEY, CDR2 SVGEGT. CDR3 length: 15 amino acids. CDR3 residues: CASRPTGGDSYKQYF. The CDR3 bases are TGTGCCAGCAGGCCGACAGGGGGGGACTCCTACAAGCAGTACTTC.

The rearrangement uses TRBV20-1 and TRBJ2-7; perhaps TRBD2 as D (7 bases). CDR3 length: 15 amino acids. Trimming cost V 4 bases and J 5 bases, with 21 bases left between them. Germline CDR1 DFQATT, CDR2 SNEGSKA (reference sequence). CDR3 DNA sequence: TGCAGTGCTACAGCCCGGAGGGGGGGGCTGGACGAGCAGTACTTC. Translation: CSATARRGGLDEQYF.

The chain couples TRBV20-1 to TRBJ2-7, with D tentatively TRBD1 (6 bases). This CDR3 comprises 13 residues. Trimming removed 0 bases from V and 9 bases from J, with 15 bases in between. Germline CDR1 reads DFQATT; CDR2 reads SNEGSKA (reference sequence). The CDR3: CSARDYRVHGQYF. DNA for the CDR3: TGCAGTGCTAGAGATTACAGGGTCCACGGGCAGTACTTC.

The J gene is TRBJ2-1, the V gene TRBV7-9, with 9 bases identical to TRBD2. The CDR3 extends over 16 amino acids. V trimming: 8 bases; J trimming: 6 bases; junction bases outside the gene matches: 14. Germline V CDR1 and CDR2: SEHNR, FQNEAQ (reference sequence). The chain's CDR3 is CASGRGVAGGPNEQFF. CDR3 nucleotides: TGTGCCAGCGGTCGGGGCGTGGCGGGAGGGCCCAATGAGCAGTTCTTC.

This clonotype was seen only a few times. The V gene is TRBV24-1, the J gene TRBJ2-5; TRBD1 agrees at 7 bases. Germline CDR1 is KGHDR and CDR2 is SFDVKD. The CDR3 runs 13 residues. V lost 12 bases and J lost 5; bases outside the gene matches: 11. The CDR3 bases are TGTGCCGCCGACAGGGTTAAAGGGGAGACCCAGTACTTC. As protein: CAADRVKGETQYF.

This rearrangement joins TRBV4-1 to TRBJ2-7, with D perhaps matching TRBD1 (6 bases). The germline V gene has CDR1 MGHRA and CDR2 YSYEKL. The CDR3 contains 15 residues. Trimming removed 0 bases at V and 9 bases at J, with 18 bases between. CDR3 sequence: CASSQEQGEGNGQYF. CDR3 DNA: TGCGCCAGCAGCCAAGAACAGGGTGAGGGAAACGGGCAGTACTTC.

This clonotype has just a few counts. The chain joins TRBV5-1 to TRBJ2-1; D is unresolved. The CDR3 sequence is 14 residues long. Between the trimmed V and J ends, which lost 4 bases and 8 bases, there was a span of 16 bases. CDR1 is SGHRS, CDR2 YFSETQ, per germline. The CDR3 spells CASSIWDPGDEQFF. The CDR3, as DNA: TGCGCCAGCAGCATCTGGGATCCAGGCGATGAGCAGTTCTTC.

This clonotype has a count of ten or more. The J gene is TRBJ2-5, the V gene TRBV29-1; tentatively, D is TRBD2 (5 bases). Germline CDR1 is SQVTM and CDR2 is ANQGSEA. Trimming shortened V by 4 bases and J by 4 bases, and 13 bases separated the two germline ends. This CDR3 spans 13 amino acids. CDR3 DNA sequence: TGCAGCGTTGGAGGTGTAGGAGGAGAGACCCAGTACTTC. Its protein product is CSVGGVGGETQYF.

The chain couples TRBV20-1 to TRBJ2-5; 7 positions agree with TRBD1. Germline loops: CDR1 DFQATT, CDR2 SNEGSKA (reference sequence). This CDR3 is 13 amino acids long. Losses at the gene ends were 7 bases for V and 5 bases for J; bases not matched to a gene: 10. The CDR3 here is CSVHRGSKETQYF. DNA of the CDR3: TGCAGTGTTCACAGGGGATCCAAGGAGACCCAGTACTTC.

The V gene is TRBV28, the J gene TRBJ1-5, with 7 bases matching TRBD1. The germline CDR1 and CDR2 sequences are MDHEN and SYDVKM. The J segment lost 2 bases and the V segment lost 6 bases, leaving 7 bases of the junction unmatched. The CDR3 has 15 amino acids. CDR3: CASSTDRRGNQPQHF. The CDR3, as DNA: TGTGCCAGCAGCACGGACAGGAGGGGCAATCAGCCCCAGCATTTT.

Only a few counts were recorded for this clonotype. The chain joins TRBV3-1 to TRBJ1-2; a weak D match, TRBD1 (5 bases). Trimming removed 4 bases at V and 8 bases at J, with 17 bases between. The V gene's germline CDR1 is LGHDT and CDR2 YNNKEL (reference sequence). This CDR3 has 14 amino acids. The CDR3 DNA reads as TGTGCCAGCAGCCCTGGGACGGCGGTTAGGGGCTACACCTTC. Translation gives CASSPGTAVRGYTF.

The chain has TRBV7-2 and TRBJ1-1; D is possibly TRBD1 (6 bases). Trimming pared 5 bases from V and 1 base from J, leaving 14 bases between. The germline gives CDR1 SGHTA, CDR2 FQGNSA. CDR3 size: 15 residues. CDR3 nucleotide sequence: TGTGCCAGCAGCCCGAGACAGGAAGGGAACACTGAAGCTTTCTTT. This sequence encodes CASSPRQEGNTEAFF. Looking up the rest from reference TRBV7-2 and TRBJ1-1 gives the full variable domain: GAGVSQSPSNKVTEKGKDVELRCDPISGHTALYWYRQSLGQGLEFLIYFQGNSAPDKSGLPSDRFSAERTGGSVSTLTIQRTQQEDSAVYLCASSPRQEGNTEAFFGQGTRLTVV.

The chain carries TRBV6-5 and TRBJ2-1, with 10 bases matching TRBD2. The J call is uncertain, as TRBJ2-7 better fits the DNA end. The CDR3 has 17 residues. Germline V gene sequence: CDR1 MNHEY, CDR2 SVGAGI. The CDR3 sequence: CASSYSRWTSGDNEQYF. CDR3 nucleotides: TGTGCCAGCAGTTACTCGCGTTGGACTAGCGGAGACAATGAGCAGTACTTC.

This clonotype was detected ten times or more. The rearrangement uses TRBV4-2 and TRBJ1-1; D ambiguous. The CDR3 length is 15 residues. Trimming left V 0 bases short and J 1 base short, with 9 bases between. Looked up from germline, CDR1 is LGHNA and CDR2 is YNFKEQ. The DNA of the CDR3 is TGTGCCAGCAGCCAAGACGTCTCCAAGAACACTGAAGCTTTCTTT. Encoded protein: CASSQDVSKNTEAFF.

This clonotype was counted only a few times. The chain employs TRBV7-2 and TRBJ2-5, with D unclear. The CDR3 runs 15 residues. The germline V gene encodes CDR1 SGHTA and CDR2 FQGNSA. Trimming took 1 base from V and 2 from J, leaving 11 bases between them. The CDR3 is CASSLEGPAQETQYF. The CDR3 nucleotides read TGTGCCAGCAGCTTAGAAGGGCCAGCTCAAGAGACCCAGTACTTC. Filled out from reference TRBV7-2 and TRBJ2-5, the complete variable domain reads GAGVSQSPSNKVTEKGKDVELRCDPISGHTALYWYRQSLGQGLEFLIYFQGNSAPDKSGLPSDRFSAERTGGSVSTLTIQRTQQEDSAVYLCASSLEGPAQETQYFGPGTRLLVL.

Concerning this clonotype: Relative to the germline gene, one junction end is altered; a read error may explain this. The chain uses TRBV5-1 and TRBJ2-7; D possibly corresponds to TRBD2 (6 bases). Per the germline V gene, CDR1 is SGHRS and CDR2 is YFSETQ. The CDR3 runs to 15 residues. The CDR3 reads CASSSRERVGYERYF. The CDR3 DNA follows: TGCGCCAGCAGCTCCCGGGAGAGGGTCGGGTACGAGCGGTACTTC.